A selection of T cell receptor beta chains follows, all from one sample in a study of tumor and adjacent non-tumor tissue in lung cancer. TCRdb fed the multiplex PCR reads into MiXCR, producing one record per CDR3 protein. The table records some 100,000 distinct CDR3 sequences, about 62% of them present only once. Sequenced sample: distant non-tumor lung tissue. All receptors come from a man younger than 45 with non-small cell lung cancer. Both conserved end residues are part of each CDR3. The D gene is left open where the match is weak. Clone size is given for some rows only: seen once, a few or many times, or a class if the clone is expanded.

d_gene	v_gene	j_gene	abundance	CDR3nt	CDR3aa
NA	TRBV11-2	TRBJ1-3	few	TGTGCCAGCAGCTTAAAGGTCTTTGGAAACACCATATATTTT	CASSLKVFGNTIYF
NA	TRBV7-9	TRBJ1-4	NA	TGTGCCAGCAGCTCGGTCAGGGAAGGGCCTGATGAGAAACTGTTTTTT	CASSSVREGPDEKLFF
NA	TRBV6-1	TRBJ2-1	many	TGTGCCAGCAGTGTAATCCGGGACAACTCCTACAATGAGCAGTTCTTC	CASSVIRDNSYNEQFF
NA	TRBV6-5	TRBJ1-2	NA	TGTGCCACCACACGCGGCTATGGCTATACCTTC	CATTRGYGYTF
NA	TRBV4-1	TRBJ2-7	many	TGCGCCAGCAGCCAAGAGGACTCCTACGAGCAGTACTTC	CASSQEDSYEQYF
NA	TRBV20-1	TRBJ2-3	once	TGCAGCTACGGCACGGGAGATACACAGTATTTT	CSYGTGDTQYF
NA	TRBV29-1	TRBJ2-7	NA	TGCAGCGTTGAAGGCGTGTCGTTGTTTGAGCAGTACTTC	CSVEGVSLFEQYF
NA	TRBV29-1	TRBJ2-7	few	TGCATCGCTATGCGCGGGACTCATGACGAGCAGTACTTC	CIAMRGTHDEQYF
NA	TRBV5-5	TRBJ1-1	NA	TGTGCCAACAGCCATCTCCCGCAGACACCGAACACTGAAGCTTTCTTT	CANSHLPQTPNTEAFF
NA	TRBV11-2	TRBJ1-5	NA	TGTGCCAACAGTTTAGCAGGGTCTGAGCAGCCCCAGCATTTT	CANSLAGSEQPQHF
TRBD1	TRBV6-5	TRBJ1-4	many	TGTGCCAGCAGCCCGACAGGGGTGGGGGAAAAACTGTTTTTT	CASSPTGVGEKLFF
NA	TRBV2	TRBJ2-4	NA	TGTGCCAGCAGTGAACACGGACTTAGAGCCAAAAACATTCAGTACTTC	CASSEHGLRAKNIQYF
NA	TRBV20-1	TRBJ1-3	NA	TGCAGTGCTAGAGATGGGGCCGCTGGAAGCGCCATATATTTT	CSARDGAAGSAIYF
NA	TRBV20-1	TRBJ2-7	many	TGCAGTGCTAGGGCAACGGACCAACGCACCTACGAGCAGTACTTC	CSARATDQRTYEQYF
TRBD2	TRBV6-2/TRBV6-3	TRBJ2-3	once	TGTGTCAGCACCAACGGACTAGCGGGGGGCCAAGATACGCAGTATTTT	CVSTNGLAGGQDTQYF
TRBD1	TRBV11-1	TRBJ2-3	NA	TGTGCCAGCACAGGACAGGAACGGCAGGGGACAGATACGCGGTATTTT	CASTGQERQGTDTRYF
TRBD1	TRBV12-3/TRBV12-4	TRBJ1-5	NA	TGTGCTAGCAGTTTAGATGTGACAGGGCTCAATCAGTCCCAGCATTTT	CASSLDVTGLNQSQHF
NA	TRBV6-1	TRBJ2-7	many	TGTGCCAGCAGTGAAAGTTGGGGTCGCGACGAGCAGTACTTC	CASSESWGRDEQYF
TRBD1	TRBV5-4	TRBJ2-2	NA	TGTGCCAGCGGCCCCAGGGGGATGCCGAACACCGGGGAGCTGTTTTTT	CASGPRGMPNTGELFF
NA	TRBV11-2	TRBJ2-3	NA	TGTGCCAGCATACGACTAGGCGGCACAGATACGCAGTATTTT	CASIRLGGTDTQYF
NA	TRBV20-1	TRBJ2-3	NA	TGCAGTGTAGTCCCAGGGCCAGCAGATACGCAGTATTTT	CSVVPGPADTQYF
NA	TRBV5-4	TRBJ1-6	many	TGTGCCAGCAGCTTGGTAGGGAATTCACCCCTCCACTTT	CASSLVGNSPLHF
NA	TRBV20-1	TRBJ2-2	NA	TGCAGCGCACAGGAGGGCACTGGTGAGCTGTTTTTT	CSAQEGTGELFF
TRBD1	TRBV11-3	TRBJ1-1	NA	TGTGCCAGCAGCCCGGGACAGCTAAACACTGAAGCTCCCTTT	CASSPGQLNTEAPF
NA	TRBV20-1	TRBJ2-5	many	TGCAGTGCTAGAGATGAACTAGGGGAGACCCAGTACTTC	CSARDELGETQYF
NA	TRBV4-3	TRBJ1-1	NA	TGCGCCAGCAGCCTTCTGGATAGTGGTAACACTGAAGCTTTCTTT	CASSLLDSGNTEAFF
NA	TRBV11-2	TRBJ2-5	NA	TGTGCCAGCAGCTTAGACCCGGGGGAGCGAGAGACCCAGTACTTC	CASSLDPGERETQYF
TRBD1	TRBV29-1	TRBJ1-1	many	TGCAGCGCATCGACAGGGGGCACTGAAGCTTTCTTT	CSASTGGTEAFF
NA	TRBV4-2	TRBJ1-2	once	TGTACCAGCAGCCTCCTGGCTGGGGGCGAGGGTGGCTACACCTTC	CTSSLLAGGEGGYTF
TRBD2	TRBV7-9	TRBJ2-3	NA	TGTACCAGCAGCTTAGCGGGGGGGGCAACCCTAGATACGCAGTATTTT	CTSSLAGGATLDTQYF
TRBD2	TRBV5-4	TRBJ2-7	NA	TGTGTCAGCAGCCATCGACTAGCGGAGGGGTACGGGCAGTACTTC	CVSSHRLAEGYGQYF
NA	TRBV10-2	TRBJ1-4	NA	TGCGCCAGCAGTGAGTCCGAGAAGGGAGGTGAAAAACTGTTCTTT	CASSESEKGGEKLFF
NA	TRBV11-2	TRBJ2-7	NA	TGTGCCAGCAGCCCACCCCCCTTTTCCGCACCACGCAAGCAGTACTTC	CASSPPPFSAPRKQYF
NA	TRBV6-5	TRBJ1-1	NA	TGTGCCAGCGGAGCCCAGGATGGTTACACTGAAACTTTCTTT	CASGAQDGYTETFF
NA	TRBV7-9	TRBJ1-2	NA	TGTGCCAGCAGCCCAGAGGGCCGAGCCTATGGCTACACCTTC	CASSPEGRAYGYTF
NA	TRBV29-1	TRBJ2-1	NA	TGCAGTGTTGAGAGATCAGCTTGGAGCTCCTACAATGAGCAGTTCTTC	CSVERSAWSSYNEQFF
NA	TRBV5-4	TRBJ2-7	NA	TGTGCCAGCAGCCCAGGGGCAAGGGTCGACGAGCACTACTTC	CASSPGARVDEHYF
NA	TRBV29-1	TRBJ1-2	NA	TGCGGCGTTGAAAGCAGGGACCATGGCTACATCTTC	CGVESRDHGYIF